This entry lists 28 T cell receptor beta chains sequenced from one sample in a study of graft-versus-host responses after intestinal transplantation. Sequencing was performed with immunoSEQ multiplex PCR; in TCRdb, only in-frame clones are kept and a portion is missing. The table lists 50,000 to 75,000 clones, around 90% of them singletons, with more than 1.5% in the top ten. Investigators treated the graft tissue so that it released intraepithelial and lamina propria lymphocytes. The source material was ileum tissue, sampled less than 400 days after transplant. These TCRs come from a human patient who received an intestinal transplant, so some T cells may come from the graft donor.

The chain joins TRBV10-2 to TRBJ2-1; D call uncertain. Germline CDR1 is WSHSY and CDR2 is SAAADI. Trimming left V 6 bases short and J 3 bases short, with 3 bases between. CDR3 length: 11 residues. CDR3 DNA: TGCGCCAGCAGGGACTACAATGAGCAGTTCTTC. Protein: CASRDYNEQFF.

This clone was seen only once. The chain joins TRBV5-4 to TRBJ1-1, with TRBD1 identical over 7 bases. Trimming at V came to 0 bases and at J to 8 bases, leaving 10 bases not matched to a gene. Germline assignment: CDR1 SGHNT and CDR2 YYREEE (reference sequence). CDR3 length: 15 residues. The CDR3 nucleotides are TGTGCCAGCAGCTTGGAAAAGGACAGGTCGAGGGAAGCTTTCTTT. Translated: CASSLEKDRSREAFF.

The chain combines TRBV12-5 with TRBJ2-1, with D possibly being TRBD1 or TRBD2 (5 bases each). This CDR3 contains 11 residues. Trimming cost V 5 bases and J 9 bases, with 8 bases left between them. The V gene's germline CDR1 is LGHNT and CDR2 FRNRAP. The CDR3 DNA follows: TGTGCTAGTGGTCTGAGGGGTGAGCAGTTCTTC. The encoded protein is CASGLRGEQFF.

CDR3 in amino acids: CASSLGQGGNQPQHF. As DNA, the CDR3 is TGTGCCAGCAGCTTGGGACAGGGAGGCAATCAGCCCCAGCATTTT. J is TRBJ1-5 and V is TRBV5-5; 7 positions agree with TRBD1. J was trimmed by 2 bases and V by 0 bases; bases with no gene match: 2. The CDR3 is made up of 15 amino acids. Germline CDR1 and CDR2: SGHKS and YYEKEE (reference sequence).

The V and J genes are TRBV9 and TRBJ1-5; D is undetermined. Germline-derived CDR1 and CDR2 are SGDLS and YYNGEE. V shed 0 bases and J shed 5 bases, with 6 bases lying between them. The CDR3 has 13 amino acids. This chain's CDR3 is CASSVADDQPQHF. DNA of the CDR3: TGTGCCAGCAGCGTAGCTGACGATCAGCCCCAGCATTTT.

The CDR3 DNA reads as TGTGCCAGCACGGGCATGCCCTACGAGCAGTACTTC. This sequence encodes CASTGMPYEQYF. The rearrangement links TRBV6-1 to TRBJ2-5; D gene unclear. The J call may be incorrect, as the DNA end agrees better with TRBJ2-7. This CDR3 has 12 amino acids. Germline values: CDR1 MNHNS, CDR2 SASEGT.

The rearrangement joins TRBV7-7 to TRBJ2-3, with TRBD1 matching 12 bases. In germline, CDR1 is SSHAT, CDR2 FNYEAQ (reference sequence). The CDR3 has 15 residues. The V and J ends lost 5 bases and 5 bases, in that order; junction bases with no gene match: 5. The CDR3 DNA sequence: TGTGCCAGCAGCCCCGGGACAGGGGGCATAGATACGCAGTATTTT. Its translation is CASSPGTGGIDTQYF.

The chain carries TRBV7-9 and TRBJ2-1; no definite D call. V shed 5 bases and J shed 10 bases, with 12 bases lying between them. The CDR3 has 12 amino acids. CDR1 SEHNR and CDR2 FQNEAQ come from the germline V gene (reference sequence). CDR3 sequence (DNA): TGTGCCAGCAGCCCCTACATAGGCGAGCAGTTCTTC. As protein: CASSPYIGEQFF.

The CDR3 region is CASSASVGSDTQYF. CDR3 DNA: TGTGCCAGCAGTGCCAGCGTGGGGTCAGATACGCAGTATTTT. The V call is TRBV6-1, the J call TRBJ2-3; D gene unclear. Trimming pared 4 bases from V and 4 bases from J, leaving 12 bases between. Germline CDR1 and CDR2: MNHNS and SASEGT. The CDR3 covers 14 residues.

The gene calls are TRBV21-1 and TRBJ2-2; the table names TRBD1, a call not compared with the DNA. TRBV21-1 is flagged as a pseudogene. CDR3 size: 19 residues. This chain's CDR3 is CASSKAPGQGAQNTGELFF. In DNA, the CDR3 is TGTGCCAGCAGCAAGGCTCCGGGACAGGGGGCGCAGAACACCGGGGAGCTGTTTTTT.

The rearrangement uses TRBV9 and TRBJ2-1; the D gene is possibly TRBD2 (5 bases). CDR3 length: 14 amino acids. CDR1 is SGDLS and CDR2 is YYNGEE in the germline V gene. The germline V and J ends were trimmed by 0 bases and 6 bases, with 10 bases remaining between them. CDR3 DNA: TGTGCCAGCAGCGTAGGAAGCAGCGGCAATGAGCAGTTCTTC. This sequence encodes CASSVGSSGNEQFF.

The chain links TRBV14 to TRBJ2-1; TRBD2 matches at 12 bases. J gave up 8 bases and V 5 bases, and 16 bases lay outside the gene matches. This CDR3 comprises 18 residues. Germline CDR1 is SGHDN and CDR2 is FVKESK. CDR3 protein: CASSRGASGRVLVDEQFF. The DNA of the CDR3 is TGTGCCAGCAGCAGGGGGGCTAGCGGGAGGGTCCTAGTAGATGAGCAGTTCTTC. Combining the CDR3 with reference TRBV14 and TRBJ2-1 gives the whole variable domain EAGVTQFPSHSVIEKGQTVTLRCDPISGHDNLYWYRRVMGKEIKFLLHFVKESKQDESGMPNNRFLAERTGGTYSTLKVQPAELEDSGVYFCASSRGASGRVLVDEQFFGPGTRLTVL.

V gene TRBV12-5 combines with J gene TRBJ2-2; D perhaps matches TRBD1 (5 bases). The length of the CDR3 is 12 residues. The germline gives CDR1 LGHNT, CDR2 FRNRAP. V was pared by 5 bases and J by 7 bases, with 8 bases between. The DNA of the CDR3 is TGTGCTAGTGGTGGGGCTGTCGGGGAGCTGTTTTTT. This sequence encodes CASGGAVGELFF.

This chain joins TRBV6-6 and TRBJ1-2, with a tentative D call TRBD1 (6 bases). The CDR3 loop spans 12 amino acids. The ends were cut back, 4 bases at V and 8 bases at J, with 11 bases in the middle. The germline CDR1 and CDR2 sequences are MNHNY and SVGAGI (reference sequence). The CDR3 DNA is TGTGCCAGCAGTTTACCAGGGGAAGGCTACACCTTC. It is translated as CASSLPGEGYTF.

V and J are TRBV9 and TRBJ2-5; 7 bases align to TRBD1. The CDR3 loop spans 15 amino acids. CDR1 and CDR2 from the germline V gene are SGDLS and YYNGEE. V gave up 4 bases and J gave up 5 bases; unmatched junction bases: 11. DNA for the CDR3: TGTGCCAGCAGCCCTCAGGGGGAACCCAGGGAGACCCAGTACTTC. This translates into CASSPQGEPRETQYF.

Points on this clone: Distinct nucleotide sequences in the sample also encode this CDR3. The chain joins TRBV5-1 to TRBJ1-2, with 8 bases identical to TRBD1. Germline loops: CDR1 SGHRS, CDR2 YFSETQ. The CDR3 is 15 amino acids. V lost 0 bases, J lost 4 bases, and 5 bases stayed unmatched. The chain's CDR3 is CASSLEAGGFYGYTF. CDR3 coding DNA: TGCGCCAGCAGCTTGGAGGCAGGGGGCTTCTATGGCTACACCTTC. Based on the CDR3 plus reference TRBV5-1 and TRBJ1-2, the full variable domain is KAGVTQTPRYLIKTRGQQVTLSCSPISGHRSVSWYQQTPGQGLQFLFEYFSETQRNKGNFPGRFSGRQFSNSRSEMNVSTLELGDSALYLCASSLEAGGFYGYTFGSGTRLTVV.

This sequence joins TRBV29-1 and TRBJ1-1, with TRBD1 as a possible D gene (5 bases). CDR3 length: 14 amino acids. Germline V lookup: CDR1 SQVTM, CDR2 ANQGSEA. Trimming took off 6 bases at V and 7 bases at J, with 21 bases between the two ends. The CDR3 loop reads CSVLNRWPGGEAFF. The CDR3 DNA is TGCAGCGTCCTTAATCGGTGGCCCGGGGGTGAAGCTTTCTTT.

The chain has TRBV15 and TRBJ2-1; D remains ambiguous. Germline-derived CDR1 and CDR2 are LNHNV and YYDKDF (reference sequence). The CDR3 has 16 amino acids. Trimming shortened V by 1 base and J by 3 bases, and 13 bases separated the two germline ends. The CDR3 region has the DNA TGTGCCACCAGCAGAGGGGTAGCTGATCGCTACAATGAGCAGTTCTTC. The encoded protein is CATSRGVADRYNEQFF. Full variable domain (outside the CDR3, taken from reference TRBV15 and TRBJ2-1): DAMVIQNPRYQVTQFGKPVTLSCSQTLNHNVMYWYQQKSSQAPKLLFHYYDKDFNNEADTPDNFQSRRPNTSFCFLDIRSPGLGDTAMYLCATSRGVADRYNEQFFGPGTRLTVL.

The gene calls are TRBV6-5 and TRBJ2-3; D gene uncertain. V shed 2 bases and J shed 2 bases, with 5 bases lying between them. This CDR3 is 13 amino acids long. Germline assignment: CDR1 MNHEY and CDR2 SVGAGI. The CDR3 is CASSYAFTDTQYF. For the CDR3, the DNA is TGTGCCAGCAGTTACGCCTTCACAGATACGCAGTATTTT.

V usage is TRBV19 and J usage is TRBJ2-4; 10 bases fit TRBD2. V trimming: 3 bases; J trimming: 4 bases; junction bases outside the gene matches: 6. The CDR3 is 16 residues long. Germline V gives CDR1 LNHDA, CDR2 SQIVND (reference sequence). The chain's CDR3 is CASSIRLAGLKNIQYF. The CDR3 nucleotides are TGTGCCAGTAGTATTCGACTAGCGGGCCTGAAAAACATTCAGTACTTC.

CDR3: CASSHLGGLCGYTF. As DNA, the CDR3 is TGCGCCAGCAGTCACTTAGGGGGGCTATGCGGCTACACCTTC. This chain connects TRBV23-1 to TRBJ1-2, with D perhaps matching TRBD1 (6 bases). TRBV23-1 has ORF status, its function being uncertain. Trimming pared 3 bases from V and 8 bases from J, leaving 16 bases between. The CDR3 consists of 14 residues.

The genes are TRBV5-1 and TRBJ1-1; a possible D gene is TRBD1 (5 bases). V was pared by 0 bases and J by 4 bases, with 13 bases between. The CDR3 extends over 15 amino acids. Germline CDR1 and CDR2: SGHRS and YFSETQ. In DNA, the CDR3 is TGCGCCAGCAGCTTGGTCCCAGATGGGGGCACTGAAGCTTTCTTT. Protein sequence: CASSLVPDGGTEAFF.

This chain connects TRBV6-1 to TRBJ2-3, with TRBD2 matching 10 bases. CDR1 and CDR2 from the germline V gene are MNHNS and SASEGT. V lost 4 bases, J lost 4 bases, and 11 bases stayed unmatched. The CDR3 has 17 residues. The CDR3 DNA reads as TGTGCCAGCAGTGTTAAGGGTCGACTAGCGGGCGCAGATACGCAGTATTTT. Its translation is CASSVKGRLAGADTQYF.

This clone was seen just once. The chain employs TRBV5-1 and TRBJ2-3, with 10 positions matching TRBD2. The germline V gene encodes CDR1 SGHRS and CDR2 YFSETQ. This CDR3 has 18 amino acids. Trimming took 3 bases from V and 2 from J; bases not matched to a gene: 12. The CDR3 loop is CASSSLFLAGGYTDTQYF. DNA for the CDR3: TGCGCCAGCAGCTCTCTATTTTTAGCGGGAGGATACACAGATACGCAGTATTTT.

This sequence joins TRBV7-9 and TRBJ1-2; no firm D call. Germline V gives CDR1 SEHNR, CDR2 FQNEAQ (reference sequence). Trimming stripped 0 bases from V and 2 bases from J, with 4 bases between. The CDR3 sequence is 13 residues long. CDR3 protein: CASSLARNYGYTF. In DNA, the CDR3 is TGTGCCAGCAGCTTAGCCCGGAACTATGGCTACACCTTC.

The chain uses TRBV18 and TRBJ1-2; the match to TRBD1 covers 8 bases. The CDR3 is 15 amino acids. Germline CDR1 reads KGHSH; CDR2 reads LQKENI. The J segment lost 3 bases and the V segment lost 2 bases, leaving 5 bases of the junction unmatched. CDR3 sequence: CASSPTTGADYGYTF. The CDR3 DNA follows: TGTGCCAGCTCACCAACGACAGGGGCTGACTATGGCTACACCTTC.

The chain has TRBV19 and TRBJ2-7, with D perhaps matching TRBD1 (6 bases). The CDR3 is 13 amino acids. The germline gives CDR1 LNHDA, CDR2 SQIVND (reference sequence). V lost 7 bases and J lost 3, with 13 bases in between. The CDR3 bases are TGTGCCAGTAAGGAGACAGGTGACTACGAGCAGTACTTC. Its translation: CASKETGDYEQYF.

This rearrangement joins TRBV19 to TRBJ1-2; D unresolved. V dropped 0 bases and J dropped 3 bases, with 5 bases sitting between them. The germline CDR1 and CDR2 sequences are LNHDA and SQIVND (reference sequence). CDR3 size: 13 residues. CDR3 bases: TGTGCCAGTAGTATAGATGGGTACTATGGCTACACCTTC. Translating gives CASSIDGYYGYTF.